This TCR beta chain was identified in a study of untreated major depressive disorder. Generated by immunoSEQ multiplex PCR, the TCRdb table keeps only in-frame clones and is missing some. The table records 21,000 or so clones, over 85% of them present only once. This clone has just a few counts. Its antigen is unknown. Study results and limitations: Three preselected Vbeta families were the sole sequencing comparisons. Depressed patients' CD4+ T cells carried increased TRBV05-01 (Vbeta 5.1) usage versus control CD4+ T cells.

The CDR3 has 16 amino acids. Germline V CDR1 and CDR2: SNHLY, FYNNEI. The V and J ends lost 2 bases and 9 bases, in that order; junction bases with no gene match: 12. Controls scored 5 or less on a depressive symptom inventory and never had mood disorders. This chain links TRBV2 with TRBJ2-1, with TRBD2 matching 8 bases. The clonotype comes from a man in his thirties or forties in good health. Sequencing used CD4+ T cells from PBMCs. The CDR3 DNA reads as TGTGCCAGCAGTGAAAAAGTGGCGGGAGGTAACCGTGAGCAGTTCTTC. It yields the protein CASSEKVAGGNREQFF.